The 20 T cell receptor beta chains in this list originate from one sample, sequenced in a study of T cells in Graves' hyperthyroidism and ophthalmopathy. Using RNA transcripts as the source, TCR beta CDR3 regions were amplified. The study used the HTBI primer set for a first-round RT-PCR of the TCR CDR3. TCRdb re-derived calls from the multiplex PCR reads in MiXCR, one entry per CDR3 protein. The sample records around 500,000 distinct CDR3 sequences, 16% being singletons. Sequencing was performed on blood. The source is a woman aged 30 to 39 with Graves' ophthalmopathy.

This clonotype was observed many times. For the CDR3, the DNA is TGTGCCAGCAGTTCCCACCTCAATTTACTAGCGGGATGGGACAATGAGCAGTTCTTC. Translation: CASSSHLNLLAGWDNEQFF. The chain links TRBV6-2 or TRBV6-3 to TRBJ2-1; 10 positions agree with TRBD2. The V segment lost 4 bases and the J segment 5 bases; nucleotides outside the gene matches: 17. Germline CDR1 MNHEY, CDR2 SVGEGT. This CDR3 region has 19 residues.

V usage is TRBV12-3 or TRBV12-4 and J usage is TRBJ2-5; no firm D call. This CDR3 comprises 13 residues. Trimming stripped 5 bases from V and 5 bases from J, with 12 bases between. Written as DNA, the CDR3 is TGTGCCAGCAGTCCCGATCTGAGGGAGACCCAGTACTTC. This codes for CASSPDLRETQYF.

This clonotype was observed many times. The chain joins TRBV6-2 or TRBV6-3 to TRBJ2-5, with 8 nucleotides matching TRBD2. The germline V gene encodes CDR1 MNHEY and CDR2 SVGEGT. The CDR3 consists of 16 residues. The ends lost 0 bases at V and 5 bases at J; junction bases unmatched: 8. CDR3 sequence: CASSYSMLAGHETQYF. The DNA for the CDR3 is TGTGCCAGCAGTTACTCGATGTTAGCGGGACATGAGACCCAGTACTTC.

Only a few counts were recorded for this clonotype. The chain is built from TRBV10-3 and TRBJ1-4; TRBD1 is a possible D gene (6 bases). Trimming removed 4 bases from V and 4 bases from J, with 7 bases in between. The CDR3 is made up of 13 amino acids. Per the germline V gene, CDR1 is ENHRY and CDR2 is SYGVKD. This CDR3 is CAISGDNNEKLFF. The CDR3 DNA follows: TGTGCCATCAGTGGGGACAATAATGAAAAACTGTTTTTT.

The CDR3: CATSGQVTDTQYF. The CDR3 DNA reads TGTGCCACCAGTGGGCAGGTCACAGATACGCAGTATTTT. The chain links TRBV24-1 to TRBJ2-3, with D uncertain. CDR3 length: 13 residues. The V gene lost 5 bases and the J gene lost 2 bases, with 7 bases spanning the gap. Germline CDR1 and CDR2: KGHDR and SFDVKD.

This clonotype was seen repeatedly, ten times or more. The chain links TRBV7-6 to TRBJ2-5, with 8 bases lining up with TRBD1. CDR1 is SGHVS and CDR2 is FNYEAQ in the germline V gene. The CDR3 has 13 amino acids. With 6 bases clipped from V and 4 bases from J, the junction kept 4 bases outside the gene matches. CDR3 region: CASSLDRGETQYF. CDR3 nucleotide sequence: TGTGCCAGCAGTCTTGACAGGGGAGAGACCCAGTACTTC.

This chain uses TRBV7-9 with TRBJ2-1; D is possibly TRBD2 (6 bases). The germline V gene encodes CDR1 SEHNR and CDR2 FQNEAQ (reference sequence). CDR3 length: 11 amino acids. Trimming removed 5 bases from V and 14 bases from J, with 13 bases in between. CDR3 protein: CASSMGLLKFF. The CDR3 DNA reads TGTGCCAGCAGCATGGGACTCCTTAAGTTCTTC.

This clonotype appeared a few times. This chain's CDR3 is CASSQLGQGHTEAFF. Here the CDR3 DNA reads TGTGCCAGCAGCCAATTAGGACAGGGCCACACTGAAGCTTTCTTT. The genes are TRBV9 and TRBJ1-1; 8 bases align to TRBD1. The V and J ends lost 4 bases and 3 bases, in that order; junction bases with no gene match: 8. The length of the CDR3 is 15 residues. Per the germline V gene, CDR1 is SGDLS and CDR2 is YYNGEE.

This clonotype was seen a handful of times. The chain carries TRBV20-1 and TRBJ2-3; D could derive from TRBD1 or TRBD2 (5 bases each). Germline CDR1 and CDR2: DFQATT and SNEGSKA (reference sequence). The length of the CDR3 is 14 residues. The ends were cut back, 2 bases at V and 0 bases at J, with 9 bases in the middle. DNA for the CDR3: TGCAGTGCTAGAAGCGGACAAAGCACAGATACGCAGTATTTT. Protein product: CSARSGQSTDTQYF.

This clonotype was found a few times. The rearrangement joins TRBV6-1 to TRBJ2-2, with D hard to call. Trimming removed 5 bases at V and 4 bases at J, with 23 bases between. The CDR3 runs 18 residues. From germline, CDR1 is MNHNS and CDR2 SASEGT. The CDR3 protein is CASSYFVPRRPGTGELFF. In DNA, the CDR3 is TGTGCCAGCAGTTACTTCGTCCCCCGCAGGCCCGGCACCGGGGAGCTGTTTTTT.

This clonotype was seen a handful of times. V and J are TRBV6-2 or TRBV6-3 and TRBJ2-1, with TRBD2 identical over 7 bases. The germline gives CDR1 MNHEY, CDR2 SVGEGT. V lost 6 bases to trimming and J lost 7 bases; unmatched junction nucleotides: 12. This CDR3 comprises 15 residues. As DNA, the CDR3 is TGTGCCAGCAGATTGGGCGGGAGTTCTGGTAATGAGCAGTTCTTC. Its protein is CASRLGGSSGNEQFF.

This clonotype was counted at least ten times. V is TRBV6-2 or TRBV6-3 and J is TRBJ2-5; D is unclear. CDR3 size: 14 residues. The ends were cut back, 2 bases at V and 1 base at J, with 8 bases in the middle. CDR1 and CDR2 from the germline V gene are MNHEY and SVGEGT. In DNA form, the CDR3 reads TGTGCCAGCAGTTACAGGGTGGGCCAAGAGACCCAGTACTTC. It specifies CASSYRVGQETQYF.

Here the CDR3 reads CAWTDRGNEAFF. CDR3 DNA: TGTGCCTGGACAGACAGGGGGAACGAAGCTTTCTTT. The chain links TRBV30 to TRBJ1-1, with 9 nucleotides matching TRBD1. The CDR3 is 12 residues long. In germline, CDR1 is GTSNPN, CDR2 SVGIG (reference sequence). Trimming cost V 4 bases and J 8 bases; bases outside gene matches: 5.

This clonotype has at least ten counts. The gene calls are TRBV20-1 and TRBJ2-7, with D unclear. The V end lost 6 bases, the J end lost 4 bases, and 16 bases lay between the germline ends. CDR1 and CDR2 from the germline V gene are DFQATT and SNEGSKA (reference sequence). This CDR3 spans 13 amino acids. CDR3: CSAVASPQYEQYF. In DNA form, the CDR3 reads TGCAGTGCCGTTGCGTCCCCCCAGTACGAGCAGTACTTC.

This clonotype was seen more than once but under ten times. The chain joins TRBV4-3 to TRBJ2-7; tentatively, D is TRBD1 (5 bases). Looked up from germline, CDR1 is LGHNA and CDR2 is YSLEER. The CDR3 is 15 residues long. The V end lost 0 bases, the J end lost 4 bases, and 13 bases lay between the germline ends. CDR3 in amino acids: CASSQDQGLGYEQYF. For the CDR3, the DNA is TGCGCCAGCAGCCAAGATCAGGGTCTGGGGTACGAGCAGTACTTC.

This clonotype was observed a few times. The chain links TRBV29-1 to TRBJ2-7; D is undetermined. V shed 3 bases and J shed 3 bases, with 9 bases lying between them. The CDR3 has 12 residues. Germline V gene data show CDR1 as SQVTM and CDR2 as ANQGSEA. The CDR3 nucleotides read TGCAGCGTTGAGGTTGCAAACTACGAGCAGTACTTC. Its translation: CSVEVANYEQYF.

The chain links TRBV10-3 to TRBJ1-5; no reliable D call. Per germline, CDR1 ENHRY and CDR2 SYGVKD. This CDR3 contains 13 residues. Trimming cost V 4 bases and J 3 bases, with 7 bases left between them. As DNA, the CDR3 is TGTGCCATCAGTGGTACTGTCAATCAGCCCCAGCATTTT. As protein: CAISGTVNQPQHF.

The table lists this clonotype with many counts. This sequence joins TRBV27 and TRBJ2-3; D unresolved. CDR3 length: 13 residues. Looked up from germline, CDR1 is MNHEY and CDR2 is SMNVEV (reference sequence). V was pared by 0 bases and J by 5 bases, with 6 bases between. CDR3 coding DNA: TGTGCCAGCAGTTTATCTGTGGGAGATACGCAGTATTTT. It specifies CASSLSVGDTQYF.

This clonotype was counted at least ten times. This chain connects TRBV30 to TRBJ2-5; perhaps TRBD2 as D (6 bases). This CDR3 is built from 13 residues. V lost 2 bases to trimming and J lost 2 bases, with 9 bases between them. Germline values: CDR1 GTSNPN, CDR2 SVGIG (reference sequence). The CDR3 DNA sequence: TGTGCCTGGAGTCGGGGGTCACAAGAGACCCAGTACTTC. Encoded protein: CAWSRGSQETQYF.

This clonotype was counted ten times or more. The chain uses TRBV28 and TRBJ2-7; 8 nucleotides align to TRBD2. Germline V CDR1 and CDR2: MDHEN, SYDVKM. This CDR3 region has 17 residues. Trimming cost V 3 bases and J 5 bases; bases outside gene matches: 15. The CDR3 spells CASSFYTPSGSFNEQYF. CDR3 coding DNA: TGTGCCAGCAGTTTCTACACCCCAAGCGGGAGCTTTAACGAGCAGTACTTC.